The sequence of this TCR beta chain was determined in a study of cytomegalovirus exposure and HLA in healthy donors. Study-level findings and limits: Researchers catalogued some 160 TCR beta chains as cytomegalovirus-associated. In vitro assays verified that three CMV-associated chains recognized CMV antigens specifically. Most TCR sequences showed up rarely, but some public TCRs showed up in many donors.

About this clone: The antigen is not known.

Repertoires were generated with immunoSEQ multiplex PCR, while TCRdb's copy carries only in-frame clones and drops some. The sample includes 260,000 or so clones, 80% to 90% of them seen just once. Losses at the gene ends were 1 base for V and 4 bases for J; bases not matched to a gene: 1. The CDR3 covers 15 residues. The germline CDR1 and CDR2 sequences are SGHTA and FQGNSA. The sequenced sample was PBMCs. This sequence originates from a young man in good health and CMV-seronegative. The chain links TRBV7-2 to TRBJ2-2, with 9 positions matching TRBD2. The CDR3 is CASSLVAGATGELFF. In DNA form, the CDR3 reads TGTGCCAGCAGCTTAGTAGCGGGGGCCACCGGGGAGCTGTTTTTT.